The 18 T cell receptor beta chains below were found in one sample sequenced in a study of T cells in women clearing cervical HPV infection. Some clones are missing from TCRdb's copy, which holds only in-frame ones; the method was immunoSEQ multiplex PCR. The sample totals about 20,000 clones; its top ten clones hold approximately 5.2%. Sequenced: blood buffy coat. These receptors originate from a woman between 18 and 69 years old with a cervical HPV16 infection that either progressed to CIN3+ or cleared (not recorded which).

Turning to this clone: Sequencing ends 3 residues short of the CDR3 end; the germline J gene provides the rest. The V gene is TRBV5-4, the J gene TRBJ2-4, with D maybe TRBD1 (5 bases). CDR3 length equals 15 residues. The V gene lost 0 bases and the J gene lost 0 bases, with 7 bases spanning the gap. CDR1 SGHNT and CDR2 YYREEE come from the germline V gene (reference sequence). The sequenced part of the CDR3 DNA is TGTGCCAGCAGCTTGGGCACAGGAGCCAAAAACATT. Translating gives CASSLGTGAKNI. Given in full, the CDR3 is CASSLGTGAKNIQYF.

In the case of this clone: From the germline J gene comes the end of the CDR3, since the read stops 3 residues before it. The V gene is TRBV19, the J gene TRBJ2-1, with D perhaps TRBD1 (5 bases). V was shortened by 6 bases and J by 7 bases, with 22 bases between the two germline ends. Germline CDR1 is LNHDA and CDR2 is SQIVND (reference sequence). The CDR3 spans 16 residues. CDR3 amino acids: CASSDLRQGPSNEQFF. The sequenced part of the CDR3 DNA is TGTGCCAGTAGCGACCTAAGGCAGGGCCCTTCGAATGAG.

About this clone: The CDR3 extends 3 residues past the end of the read, so its final part is completed from the germline J gene. The chain recombines TRBV25-1 with TRBJ2-5; perhaps TRBD2 as D (6 bases). The CDR3 runs 13 residues. V lost 7 bases to trimming and J lost 5 bases, with 14 bases between them. The germline V gene has CDR1 MGHDK and CDR2 SYGVNS. Incomplete CDR3 DNA: TGTGCCAGCAACTTCGGGGGTAGGGAGACC. It encodes CASNFGGRET. The whole CDR3 protein is CASNFGGRETQYF.

Note on this clone: The missing CDR3 end, 3 residues past where the read stops, is filled in from the germline J gene. This chain uses TRBV29-1 with TRBJ1-1; the D gene is possibly TRBD1 (6 bases). CDR3 length: 13 amino acids. The ends were cut back, 6 bases at V and 5 bases at J, with 16 bases in the middle. Germline V CDR1 and CDR2: SQVTM, ANQGSEA. Partial CDR3 DNA: TGCAGCGTACAACCGGGACAACTTACTGAA. Residues: CSVQPGQLTE. The CDR3 in full is CSVQPGQLTEAFF.

As for this clone: The read falls 3 residues short of the CDR3 end, and the missing part is taken from the germline J gene. The chain employs TRBV7-2 and TRBJ2-3; D unresolved. This CDR3 region has 13 residues. Germline CDR1 reads SGHTA; CDR2 reads FQGNSA. The V gene lost 4 bases and the J gene lost 4 bases, with 9 bases spanning the gap. CDR3 bases read: TGTGCCAGCAGCTCCCTCAGATCAGATACG. This gives the protein CASSSLRSDT. From start to end, the CDR3 is CASSSLRSDTQYF.

Remarks on this clone: The CDR3 end is not reached by the read, which stops 3 residues before it; the germline J gene fills it in. The rearrangement uses TRBV5-1 and TRBJ2-2; the D gene is possibly TRBD2 (6 bases). This CDR3 region has 15 residues. With 0 bases removed from V and 4 bases from J, the gap between germline ends came to 10 bases. Germline values: CDR1 SGHRS, CDR2 YFSETQ. This CDR3 is CASSLAAAGTGELFF. CDR3 DNA (partial): TGCGCCAGCAGCTTGGCGGCAGCGGGCACCGGGGAG.

Comments on this clone: The CDR3 goes on 3 residues after the read ends, and that part is filled in from the germline J gene. The rearrangement joins TRBV7-2 to TRBJ1-2, with TRBD1 identical over 11 bases. Germline V CDR1 and CDR2: SGHTA, FQGNSA. This CDR3 has 15 amino acids. The CDR3 sequence is CASSFRTGGVDTYTF. The DNA read from the CDR3 is TGTGCCAGCAGCTTCCGGACAGGGGGCGTCGATACC.

Comments on this clone: The read stops 3 residues short of the end of the CDR3; the missing end is completed from the germline J gene. The chain links TRBV5-4 to TRBJ1-2; tentatively, D is TRBD1 (5 bases). The CDR3 is made up of 14 amino acids. The V and J ends lost 2 bases and 2 bases respectively, with 10 bases between them. The V gene's germline CDR1 is SGHNT and CDR2 YYREEE (reference sequence). The sequenced part of the CDR3 DNA is TGTGCCAGCAGCTTAGCGGGGCAGAACTATGGC. The encoded protein is CASSLAGQNYG. The CDR3, in full, reads CASSLAGQNYGYTF.

With regard to this clone: The read ends 3 residues early relative to the CDR3; the germline J gene fills the gap. The rearrangement uses TRBV7-2 and TRBJ1-2; D gene uncertain. CDR3 length: 14 residues. Germline CDR1 is SGHTA and CDR2 is FQGNSA. CDR3 residues: CASSVQSTSGDYTF. Partial CDR3 DNA: TGTGCCAGCAGCGTCCAATCGACTAGCGGTGAC.

Notes on this clone: The sequenced fragment ends 3 residues before the CDR3 boundary, so the rest is inferred from the germline J gene. V is TRBV19 and J is TRBJ2-6, with D perhaps matching TRBD1 (6 bases). V lost 4 bases and J lost 0, with 16 bases in between. The CDR3 runs to 18 residues. CDR1 is LNHDA, CDR2 SQIVND, per germline (reference sequence). Partial CDR3 DNA: TGTGCCAGTAGTACCCGACAGGACTCCTCCTCTGGGGCCAACGTC. It encodes CASSTRQDSSSGANV. The whole CDR3 region reads CASSTRQDSSSGANVLTF.

In regard to this clone: Coverage ceases 3 residues before the CDR3 finishes, and the germline J gene fills in the end. This chain links TRBV12-3 or TRBV12-4 with TRBJ2-5; TRBD2 might be the D (7 bases). V gave up 5 bases and J gave up 3 bases, with 13 bases separating them. The CDR3 sequence is 14 residues long. CDR3 bases read: TGTGCCAGCAGTCTCGGGGGGCACGAAGAGACC. Amino acids: CASSLGGHEET. From start to end, the CDR3 is CASSLGGHEETQYF.

Comment on this clone: The read halts 3 residues ahead of the CDR3 end, with the missing end drawn from the germline J gene. The rearrangement links TRBV20-1 to TRBJ2-3; tentatively, D is TRBD1 (6 bases). The CDR3 contains 12 residues. Germline CDR1 reads DFQATT; CDR2 reads SNEGSKA (reference sequence). The part of the CDR3 DNA that was read is TGCAGTGCCAGCAGGGGTGGGGAGACG. As protein: CSASRGGET. From start to end, the CDR3 is CSASRGGETQYF.

Details on this clone: The missing CDR3 end, 3 residues past where the read stops, is filled in from the germline J gene. The J gene is TRBJ2-7, the V gene TRBV15; the match to TRBD1 covers 10 bases. The CDR3 covers 15 residues. Germline V gives CDR1 LNHNV, CDR2 YYDKDF (reference sequence). The junction had 5 bases not matched to a gene; V was cut back by 0 bases and J by 6 bases. CDR3 sequence reads: CATSRDPGQGLEQYF. The sequenced CDR3 bases are TGTGCCACCAGCAGAGATCCGGGACAGGGGCTCGAG.

Concerning this clone: Coverage ceases 3 residues before the CDR3 finishes, and the germline J gene fills in the end. The V gene is TRBV7-2, the J gene TRBJ1-2, with D tentatively TRBD1 (6 bases). This CDR3 contains 14 residues. Per the germline V gene, CDR1 is SGHTA and CDR2 is FQGNSA. Trimming took off 5 bases at V and 3 bases at J, with 13 bases between the two ends. CDR3 residues: CASSLQGLDYGYTF. The covered CDR3 bases are TGTGCCAGCAGCCTCCAGGGGCTGGACTATGGC.

This clone is called medium-sized (0.01 to 0.1%) based on its frequency. This CDR3 is CASSTGTTQETQYF. Incomplete CDR3 DNA: TGTGCCAGCAGTACCGGGACAACTCAAGAGACC. The V gene is TRBV2, the J gene TRBJ2-5; tentative D call: TRBD1 (6 bases). The read ends 3 residues early relative to the CDR3; the germline J gene fills the gap. Germline V gives CDR1 SNHLY, CDR2 FYNNEI. V lost 5 bases, J lost 2 bases, and 12 bases lay in between. This CDR3 comprises 14 residues.

A note on this clone: The CDR3 end is not reached by the read, which stops 3 residues before it; the germline J gene fills it in. The chain joins TRBV20-1 to TRBJ1-5, with D possibly matching TRBD1 (6 bases). From germline, CDR1 is DFQATT and CDR2 SNEGSKA (reference sequence). V lost 2 bases, J lost 0 bases, and 14 bases lay in between. The CDR3 is 16 amino acids. CDR3 protein: CSARYRQVLSNQPQHF. Partial CDR3 DNA: TGCAGTGCTAGATACCGACAGGTCCTTAGCAATCAGCCC.

Of note for this clone: The read falls 3 residues short of the CDR3 end, and the missing part is taken from the germline J gene. The genes are TRBV20-1 and TRBJ2-1; 7 bases map to TRBD2. J lost 2 bases, V lost 6 bases, and 1 base had no gene match. The CDR3 sequence is 12 residues long. Germline V gene lookup returns CDR1 DFQATT and CDR2 SNEGSKA (reference sequence). The CDR3 DNA, read in part, is TGCAGTGCGGGGGGGGCCTACAATGAG. This codes for CSAGGAYNE. The whole CDR3 protein is CSAGGAYNEQFF.

As concerns this clone: The read ends 3 residues early relative to the CDR3; the germline J gene fills the gap. V and J are TRBV7-3 and TRBJ2-3, with D uncertain. Germline V gene lookup returns CDR1 SGHTA and CDR2 FQGTGA. V was shortened by 5 bases and J by 2 bases, with 17 bases between the two germline ends. The CDR3 is 16 residues long. The CDR3 loop reads CASSPSDAQVTDTQYF. The CDR3 DNA, read in part, is TGTGCCAGCAGCCCTTCCGACGCGCAGGTCACAGATACG.